This TCR beta chain was documented in a study of a mutant IDH1 vaccine in newly diagnosed glioma. As for the study in general: Earlier care involved radiotherapy, temozolomide, or both, and the majority received both.

Notes on the study in general: Patients showed vaccine-induced immune responses at a rate of approximately 92%. Apparently unrelated to pseudoprogression were changes in the top peripheral T cell clonotypes.

TCRdb's table, derived via immunoSEQ multiplex PCR, lists solely in-frame clones and lacks some. Of roughly 43,000 clones listed, 82% are singletons. Germline CDR1 KGHSH, CDR2 LQKENI. Losses at the gene ends were 5 bases for V and 5 bases for J; bases not matched to a gene: 6. CDR3 size: 15 residues. This sample's time point: week 47, end of study. The content of each vaccine dose was 300 ug of mutant IDH1 20-mer peptide, and topical imiquimod accompanied it. Patients had eight vaccinations, in weeks 1, 3, 5, 7, 11, 15, 19 and 23. As regards this clone: The antigen remains undetermined.

The chain is built from TRBV18 and TRBJ2-5; TRBD2 matches 12 bases. The receptor was derived from a man aged 18 to 29 with glioma. Some clones in this sample may be carry-over from other donors' samples. The sequencing used PBMCs, collected from a glioma patient whose treatment included an IDH1 peptide vaccine. CDR3 residues: CASSLTSGGVETQYF. The DNA of the CDR3 is TGTGCCAGCTCATTGACTAGCGGGGGAGTGGAGACCCAGTACTTC.